This T cell receptor (beta chain) was recovered during a study of beta chain features in type 1 diabetes. V was cut by 6 bases and J by 9 bases, with 16 bases left in between. Germline CDR1 MNHNY, CDR2 SVGAGI (reference sequence). This CDR3 is 13 amino acids long. Study observations and caveats: High-TCR-expressing cells could be over-represented by cDNA sequencing. These data did not resolve whether HLA type affects TCRB rearrangement. Within patients, naive, central memory and Treg TCRB repertoires seemed more similar than within healthy donors. Across all four CD4+ subsets, people with type 1 diabetes showed modestly shorter TCRB CDR3s.

Via CD45RO/CCR7/CD25/CD127/CD95/CD27, cells of the CD4+ naive, central memory, regulatory and stem cell-like memory subsets were sorted. This clone was counted only a few times. The antigen remains unidentified. Expressed TCRB transcripts were sequenced because the entire RNA isolate underwent reverse transcription. Assay used: immunoSEQ multiplex PCR; TCRdb lists only in-frame clones, some missing. The table records 100,000 to 150,000 clones, 15% to 20% of them present only once. Sequenced: central memory CD4+ T cells from blood. The source is a man between 18 and 35 years old with type 1 diabetes. This chain uses TRBV6-6 with TRBJ2-3; tentative D call: TRBD1 (6 bases). The CDR3 nucleotides are TGTGCCAGCAGCCAAGGGGGAACGGCCACGCAGTATTTT. The encoded protein is CASSQGGTATQYF.